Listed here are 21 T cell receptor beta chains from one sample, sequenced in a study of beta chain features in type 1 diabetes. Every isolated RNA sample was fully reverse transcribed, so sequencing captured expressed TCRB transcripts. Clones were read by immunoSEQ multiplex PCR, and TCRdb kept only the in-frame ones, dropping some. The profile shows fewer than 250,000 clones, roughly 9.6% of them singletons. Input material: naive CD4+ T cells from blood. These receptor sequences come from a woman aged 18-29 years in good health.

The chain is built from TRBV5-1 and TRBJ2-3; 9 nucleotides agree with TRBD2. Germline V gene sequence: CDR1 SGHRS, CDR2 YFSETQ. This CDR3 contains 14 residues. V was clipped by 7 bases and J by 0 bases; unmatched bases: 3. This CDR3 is CASSSGASTDTQYF. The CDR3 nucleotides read TGCGCCAGCTCTAGCGGGGCTAGCACAGATACGCAGTATTTT.

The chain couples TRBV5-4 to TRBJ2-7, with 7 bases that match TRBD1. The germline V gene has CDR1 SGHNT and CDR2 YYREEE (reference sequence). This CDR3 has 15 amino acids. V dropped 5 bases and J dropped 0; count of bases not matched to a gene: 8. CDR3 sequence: CASSLDRRSSYEQYF. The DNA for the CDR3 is TGTGCCAGCAGTCTGGACAGGCGAAGCTCCTACGAGCAGTACTTC.

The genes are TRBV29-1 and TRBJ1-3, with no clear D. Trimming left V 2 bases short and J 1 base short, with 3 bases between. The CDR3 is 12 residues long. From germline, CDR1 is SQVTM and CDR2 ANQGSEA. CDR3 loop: CSVESSGNTIYF. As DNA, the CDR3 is TGCAGCGTTGAATCATCTGGAAACACCATATATTTT.

Here the CDR3 DNA reads TGCGCCAGCAGCCCCGGGACAGGGTTTACCTATGGCTACACCTTC. Translating it yields CASSPGTGFTYGYTF. The V and J genes are TRBV4-1 and TRBJ1-2, with TRBD1 identical over 9 bases. Losses at the gene ends were 4 bases for V and 4 bases for J; bases not matched to a gene: 7. Germline-derived CDR1 and CDR2 are MGHRA and YSYEKL. The CDR3 is 15 amino acids.

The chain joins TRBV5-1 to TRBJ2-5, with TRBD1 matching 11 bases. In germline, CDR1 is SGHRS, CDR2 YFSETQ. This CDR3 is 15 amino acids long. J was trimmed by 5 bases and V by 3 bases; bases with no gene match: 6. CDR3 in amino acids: CASSSDRGRLETQYF. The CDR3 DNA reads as TGCGCCAGCAGCTCGGACAGGGGGCGGTTGGAGACCCAGTACTTC. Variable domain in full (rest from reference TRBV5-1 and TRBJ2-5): KAGVTQTPRYLIKTRGQQVTLSCSPISGHRSVSWYQQTPGQGLQFLFEYFSETQRNKGNFPGRFSGRQFSNSRSEMNVSTLELGDSALYLCASSSDRGRLETQYFGPGTRLLVL.

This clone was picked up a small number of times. The CDR3: CASSAGGEQYF. The CDR3 coding sequence is TGTGCCAGCAGCGCGGGAGGCGAGCAGTACTTC. The chain combines TRBV7-6 with TRBJ2-7; 8 positions agree with TRBD2. CDR3 length: 11 amino acids. Per the germline V gene, CDR1 is SGHVS and CDR2 is FNYEAQ. Trimming took 5 bases from V and 6 from J; bases not matched to a gene: 0. The whole variable domain, remainder taken from reference TRBV7-6 and TRBJ2-7, is GAGVSQSPRYKVTKRGQDVALRCDPISGHVSLYWYRQALGQGPEFLTYFNYEAQQDKSGLPNDRFSAERPEGSISTLTIQRTEQRDSAMYRCASSAGGEQYFGPGTRLTVT.

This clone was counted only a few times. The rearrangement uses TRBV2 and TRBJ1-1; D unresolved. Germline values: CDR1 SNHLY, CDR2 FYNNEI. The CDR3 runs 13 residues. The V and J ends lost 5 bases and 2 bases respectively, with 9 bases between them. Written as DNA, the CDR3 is TGTGCCAGCAGTCGGTGGTTAAACACTGAAGCTTTCTTT. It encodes CASSRWLNTEAFF.

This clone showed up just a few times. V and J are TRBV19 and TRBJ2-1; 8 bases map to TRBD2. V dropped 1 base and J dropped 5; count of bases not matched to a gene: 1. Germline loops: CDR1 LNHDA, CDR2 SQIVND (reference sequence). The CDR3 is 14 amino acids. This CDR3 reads CASSIAGGNNEQFF. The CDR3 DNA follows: TGTGCCAGTAGTATAGCGGGAGGGAACAATGAGCAGTTCTTC.

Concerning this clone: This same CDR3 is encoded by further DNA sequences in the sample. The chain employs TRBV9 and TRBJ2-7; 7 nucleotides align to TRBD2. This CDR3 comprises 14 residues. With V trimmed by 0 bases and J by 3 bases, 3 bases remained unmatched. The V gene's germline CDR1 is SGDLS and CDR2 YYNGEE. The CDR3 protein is CASSVATGGYEQYF. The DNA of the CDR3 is TGTGCCAGCAGCGTAGCGACGGGAGGCTACGAGCAGTACTTC.

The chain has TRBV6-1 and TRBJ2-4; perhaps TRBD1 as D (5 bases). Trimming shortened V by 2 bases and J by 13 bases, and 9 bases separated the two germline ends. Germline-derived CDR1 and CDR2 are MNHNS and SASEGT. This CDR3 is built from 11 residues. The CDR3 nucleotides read TGTGCCAGCAGTGAAAGGGGAATCCAGTACTTC. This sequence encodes CASSERGIQYF.

CDR3 DNA sequence: TGTGCCATCAGTGTTGGGAAGGGGGCGACAGATACGCAGTATTTT. It specifies CAISVGKGATDTQYF. The chain recombines TRBV10-3 with TRBJ2-3; 7 bases match TRBD1. The CDR3 has 15 residues. The germline gives CDR1 ENHRY, CDR2 SYGVKD. The trim removed 4 bases at V and 3 bases at J, leaving 7 bases unmatched.

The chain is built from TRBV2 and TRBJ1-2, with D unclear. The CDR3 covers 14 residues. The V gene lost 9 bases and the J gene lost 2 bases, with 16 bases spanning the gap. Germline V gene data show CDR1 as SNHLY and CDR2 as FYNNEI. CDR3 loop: CARRLRELNYGYTF. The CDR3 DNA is TGTGCCAGACGCCTACGGGAACTGAACTATGGCTACACCTTC.

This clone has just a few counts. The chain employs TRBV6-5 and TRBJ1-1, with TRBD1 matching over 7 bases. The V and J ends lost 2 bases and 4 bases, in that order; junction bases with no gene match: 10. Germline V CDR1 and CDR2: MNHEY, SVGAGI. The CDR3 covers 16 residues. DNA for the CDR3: TGTGCCAGCAGTTACCCCAGAACAGGGGTGCGCACTGAAGCTTTCTTT. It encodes CASSYPRTGVRTEAFF.

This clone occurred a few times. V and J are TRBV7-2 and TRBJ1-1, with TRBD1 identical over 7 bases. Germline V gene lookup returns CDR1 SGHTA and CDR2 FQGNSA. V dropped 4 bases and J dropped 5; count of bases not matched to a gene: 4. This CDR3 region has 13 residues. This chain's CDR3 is CASSYSGGTEAFF. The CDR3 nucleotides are TGTGCCAGCAGCTATTCAGGGGGTACTGAAGCTTTCTTT.

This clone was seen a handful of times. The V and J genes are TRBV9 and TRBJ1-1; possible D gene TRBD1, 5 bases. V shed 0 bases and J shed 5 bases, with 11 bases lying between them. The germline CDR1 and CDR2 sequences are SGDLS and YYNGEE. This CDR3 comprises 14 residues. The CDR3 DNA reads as TGTGCCAGCAGCGTAGTTGCAGGGTGGACTGAAGCTTTCTTT. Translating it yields CASSVVAGWTEAFF.

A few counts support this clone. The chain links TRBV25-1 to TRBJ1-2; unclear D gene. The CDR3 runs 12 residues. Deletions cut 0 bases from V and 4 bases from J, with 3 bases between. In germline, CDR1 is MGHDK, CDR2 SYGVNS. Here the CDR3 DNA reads TGTGCCAGCAGTGAATACAGCTATGGCTACACCTTC. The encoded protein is CASSEYSYGYTF.

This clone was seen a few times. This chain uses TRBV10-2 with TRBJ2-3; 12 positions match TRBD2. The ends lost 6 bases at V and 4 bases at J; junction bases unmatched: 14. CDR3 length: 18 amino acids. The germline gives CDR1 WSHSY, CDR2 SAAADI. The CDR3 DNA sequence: TGCGCCAGCAGGAAACTAGCGGGGGGCTCCCACTCCCCAGATACGCAGTATTTT. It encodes CASRKLAGGSHSPDTQYF.

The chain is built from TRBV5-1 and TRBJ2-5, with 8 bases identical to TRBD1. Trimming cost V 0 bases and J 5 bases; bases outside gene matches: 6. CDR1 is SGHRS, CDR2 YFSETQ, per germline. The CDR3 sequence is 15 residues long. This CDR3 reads CASSLVGQGTETQYF. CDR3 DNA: TGCGCCAGCAGCTTGGTAGGACAGGGTACGGAGACCCAGTACTTC. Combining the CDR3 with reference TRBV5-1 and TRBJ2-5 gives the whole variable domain KAGVTQTPRYLIKTRGQQVTLSCSPISGHRSVSWYQQTPGQGLQFLFEYFSETQRNKGNFPGRFSGRQFSNSRSEMNVSTLELGDSALYLCASSLVGQGTETQYFGPGTRLLVL.

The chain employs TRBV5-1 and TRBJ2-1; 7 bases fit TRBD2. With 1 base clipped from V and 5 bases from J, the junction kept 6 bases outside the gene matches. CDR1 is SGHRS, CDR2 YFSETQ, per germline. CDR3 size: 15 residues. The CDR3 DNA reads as TGCGCCAGCAGCTTGAGCGGGATCTTTAACAATGAGCAGTTCTTC. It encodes CASSLSGIFNNEQFF.

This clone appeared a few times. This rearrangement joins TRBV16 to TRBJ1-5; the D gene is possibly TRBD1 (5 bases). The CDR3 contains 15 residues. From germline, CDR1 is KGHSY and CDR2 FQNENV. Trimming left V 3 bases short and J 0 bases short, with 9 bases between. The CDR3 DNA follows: TGTGCCAGCAGCCAGACAGAGAATAGCAATCAGCCCCAGCATTTT. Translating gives CASSQTENSNQPQHF.

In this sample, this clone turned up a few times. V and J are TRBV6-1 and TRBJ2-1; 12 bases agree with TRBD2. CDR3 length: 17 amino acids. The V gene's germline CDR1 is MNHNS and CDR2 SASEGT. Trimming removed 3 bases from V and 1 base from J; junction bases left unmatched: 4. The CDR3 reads CASSELAGGRSYNEQFF. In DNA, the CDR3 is TGTGCCAGCAGTGAGCTAGCGGGGGGGCGGTCCTACAATGAGCAGTTCTTC.